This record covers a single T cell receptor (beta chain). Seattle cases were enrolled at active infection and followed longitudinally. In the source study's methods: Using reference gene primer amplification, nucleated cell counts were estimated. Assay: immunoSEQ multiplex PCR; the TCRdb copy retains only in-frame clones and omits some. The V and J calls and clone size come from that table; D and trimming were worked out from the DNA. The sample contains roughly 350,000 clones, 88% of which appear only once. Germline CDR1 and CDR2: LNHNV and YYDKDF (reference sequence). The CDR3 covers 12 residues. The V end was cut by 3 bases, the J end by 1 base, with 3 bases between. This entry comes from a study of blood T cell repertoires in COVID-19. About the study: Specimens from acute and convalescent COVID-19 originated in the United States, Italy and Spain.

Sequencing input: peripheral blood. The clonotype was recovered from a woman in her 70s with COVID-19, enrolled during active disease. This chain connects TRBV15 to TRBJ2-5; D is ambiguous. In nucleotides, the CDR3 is TGTGCCACCAGCAGGGCCCAAGAGACCCAGTACTTC. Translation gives CATSRAQETQYF.